This entry describes one TCR beta chain. This entry comes from a study of blood T cell repertoires in COVID-19. Study background: The samples span acute and convalescent COVID-19 from the United States, Italy and Spain. Sources were T cells, B-cell-depleted T cells, or PBMCs; the material itself was cDNA or gDNA.

Losses at the gene ends were 4 bases for V and 4 bases for J; bases not matched to a gene: 2. Germline V gene data show CDR1 as ENHRY and CDR2 as SYGVKD. This CDR3 is 14 amino acids long. Generated by immunoSEQ multiplex PCR, the TCRdb table keeps only in-frame clones and is missing some. The table has hundreds of thousands of clones, 88% seen once. This sequence originates from a man older than 75 with acute or convalescent COVID-19. Material: peripheral blood. The chain uses TRBV10-3 and TRBJ1-5; TRBD1 matches at 9 bases. This chain's CDR3 is CAISGTGDNQPQHF. The CDR3 nucleotides read TGTGCCATCAGTGGGACAGGGGATAATCAGCCCCAGCATTTT.